What follows are 2 T cell receptor beta chains derived from one specimen sequenced in a study of T cell repertoires in cytomegalovirus infection. Their antigens are not known. A single record per CDR3 protein comes from TCRdb applying MiXCR to the reads. The top ten clones hold over 15% of a sample with about 700,000 distinct CDR3 sequences, approximately 33% of them seen once. Sequenced material: cultured PBMCs, taken from culture after CMV antigen stimulation. The source is a human donor in good health (CMV status not recorded). Some clones in this sample may be carry-over from other donors' samples.

This clonotype was detected a few times. This chain uses TRBV7-2 with TRBJ2-7; 13 bases line up with TRBD2. Germline CDR1 is SGHTA and CDR2 is FQGNSA. The CDR3 has 16 residues. Trimming cost V 5 bases and J 6 bases; bases outside gene matches: 10. DNA of the CDR3: TGTGCCAGCAGCGCTAGGGGGACTAGCGGGATTGGCGAGCAGTACTTC. This gives the protein CASSARGTSGIGEQYF.

The table lists this clonotype with many counts. The V call is TRBV7-9, the J call TRBJ1-5; TRBD1 agrees at 7 bases. J gave up 3 bases and V 6 bases, and 5 bases lay outside the gene matches. Germline-derived CDR1 and CDR2 are SEHNR and FQNEAQ (reference sequence). The length of the CDR3 is 14 residues. CDR3 DNA sequence: TGTGCCAGCAGTTCGACAGGGCCCAATCAGCCCCAGCATTTT. As protein: CASSSTGPNQPQHF. Using reference TRBV7-9 and TRBJ1-5 for the parts outside the CDR3, the full variable domain is DTGVSQNPRHKITKRGQNVTFRCDPISEHNRLYWYRQTLGQGPEFLTYFQNEAQLEKSRLLSDRFSAERPKGSFSTLEIQRTEQGDSAMYLCASSSTGPNQPQHFGDGTRLSIL.